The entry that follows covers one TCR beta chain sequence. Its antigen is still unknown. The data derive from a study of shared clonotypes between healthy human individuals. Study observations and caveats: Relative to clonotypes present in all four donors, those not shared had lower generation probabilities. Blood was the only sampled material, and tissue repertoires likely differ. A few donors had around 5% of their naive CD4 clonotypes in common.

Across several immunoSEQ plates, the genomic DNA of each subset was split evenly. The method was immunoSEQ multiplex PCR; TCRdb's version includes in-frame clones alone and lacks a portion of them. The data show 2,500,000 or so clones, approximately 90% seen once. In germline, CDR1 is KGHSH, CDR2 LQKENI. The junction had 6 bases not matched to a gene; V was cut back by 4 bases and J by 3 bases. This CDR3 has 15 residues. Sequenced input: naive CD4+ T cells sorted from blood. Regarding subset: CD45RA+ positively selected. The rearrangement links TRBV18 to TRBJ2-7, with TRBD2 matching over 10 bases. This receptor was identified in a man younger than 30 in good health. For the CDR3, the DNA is TGTGCCAGCTCACAATTAGCGGGAGGAAACTACGAGCAGTACTTC. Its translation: CASSQLAGGNYEQYF.